The source of this T cell receptor beta chain is a study of blood T cells in healthy people across ages. Study-level points and caveats: Diversity of TCR beta per million T cells declined in a roughly linear way with age.

Germline CDR1 is SGHRS and CDR2 is YFSETQ. The V segment lost 5 bases and the J segment 3 bases; nucleotides outside the gene matches: 8. There are 14 residues in the CDR3. PCR was performed a second time for about 6 to 12 cycles using a sample-barcoded 5' primer and a J-beta primer mix. Every cDNA molecule carried a tag from a template-switch adaptor bearing 12 random nucleotides. TCRdb reprocessed the 5' RACE reads with MiXCR, giving one entry per CDR3 protein. The data contain approximately 880,000 distinct CDR3 sequences, around 48% of them singletons. Healthy Caucasian individuals from Russia aged about 6 to 95 were enrolled as donors. On this clonotype itself: Its specificity is unknown.

Material for sequencing was blood. This chain connects TRBV5-1 to TRBJ2-7, with TRBD1 identical over 7 bases. The receptor comes from a man aged 25 to 40 in good health. The CDR3 region is CASRSTGTVYEQYF. CDR3 sequence (DNA): TGCGCCAGCAGGTCGACAGGGACCGTCTACGAGCAGTACTTC.